This T cell receptor beta chain is drawn from a study of T-cell memory formation after mild COVID-19. Study-wide points: There were some responding clones in pre-infection memory, which suggested that cross-reactive memory had joined.

TCRalpha and TCRbeta libraries used 5'RACE with constant-segment primers and UMIs. TCRdb independently ran MiXCR on the 5' RACE reads; one entry per CDR3 protein. The sample contains approximately 400,000 distinct CDR3 sequences, more than 15% of which appear only once. In this sample, this clonotype turned up a few times. Its antigen remains unknown. The germline gives CDR1 DFQATT, CDR2 SNEGSKA (reference sequence). Trimming removed 2 bases from V and 9 bases from J; junction bases left unmatched: 7. The CDR3 is made up of 14 amino acids. What was sequenced was PBMCs or a T cell subset sorted from them (not recorded which). V gene TRBV20-1 combines with J gene TRBJ2-1; 10 nucleotides agree with TRBD2. The sequence derives from a man aged 18-30 years who had mild COVID-19 (a few samples of this study predate the infection). Cell type and time point are not known. The CDR3 loop is CSARFGTSVGEQFF. DNA for the CDR3: TGCAGTGCTAGATTTGGGACTAGCGTTGGTGAGCAGTTCTTC.